The TCR beta chain under discussion was sequenced for a study of response to subunit inactivated influenza vaccine. Study-wide points: Authors suggested each seasonal flu vaccination may recruit only limited numbers of new T cells.

This CDR3 is built from 14 residues. Germline V lookup: CDR1 LGHNA, CDR2 YNFKEQ. Trimming pared 3 bases from V and 7 bases from J, leaving 16 bases between. This clonotype was observed a single time. Its antigen is unidentified. TCRdb independently ran MiXCR on the RT-PCR reads; one entry per CDR3 protein. The data contain fewer than 600,000 distinct CDR3 sequences, 6% to 9% of them seen just once; the ten biggest clones take up roughly 13%. This chain links TRBV4-2 with TRBJ2-7; D unclear. The sequenced sample was PBMCs from blood, obtained around 25 months after vaccination. The sequence was collected from a man aged 50-75 years who received an inactivated influenza vaccine. Here the CDR3 reads CASSQDNSKFEQYF. CDR3 nucleotide sequence: TGTGCCAGCAGCCAGGATAACAGCAAGTTTGAGCAGTACTTC.